Presented here are 27 T cell receptor beta chains from one specimen sequenced in a study of metastatic and nonmetastatic thyroid tumors. TCRdb re-called clones from the PCR reads using MiXCR. The data show roughly 89,000 clones, approximately 12% seen once. No patient received treatment before thyroid surgery. What was sequenced was tumor tissue. The receptors come from a female donor with papillary thyroid cancer or a benign thyroid nodule (not recorded which). Some clones in this sample may be carry-over from other donors' samples.

This clone was counted at least ten times. The J gene is TRBJ2-3, the V gene TRBV10-3; a weak D match, TRBD2 (6 bases). The germline V gene has CDR1 ENHRY and CDR2 SYGVKD. Deletions cut 4 bases from V and 0 bases from J, with 20 bases between. This CDR3 is 18 amino acids long. The CDR3 region is CAISATGTVFTSTDTQYF. DNA for the CDR3: TGTGCCATCAGTGCCACCGGGACTGTATTTACTAGCACAGATACGCAGTATTTT.

On this clone itself: Given a much more abundant clone one base away, this may be a read error. V gene TRBV28 combines with J gene TRBJ2-2; D might be TRBD1 (5 bases). The CDR3 is 17 amino acids. Germline-derived CDR1 and CDR2 are MDHEN and SYDVKM. The germline V and J ends were trimmed by 3 bases and 2 bases, with 16 bases remaining between them. The CDR3 sequence: CASSLGATELNTGELFF. In DNA form, the CDR3 reads TGTGCCAGCAGTTTGGGCGCGACAGAGTTAAACACCGGGGAGCTGTTTTTT.

Concerning this clone: Given a much more abundant clone one base away, this may be a read error. The V call is TRBV3-1, the J call TRBJ2-2, with TRBD1 matching over 10 bases. Germline V gene lookup returns CDR1 LGHDT and CDR2 YNNKEL (reference sequence). V was pared by 7 bases and J by 4 bases, with 9 bases of the junction left unmatched. The CDR3 consists of 16 residues. The CDR3 bases are TGTGCCAGCATCCCGCCGGGACAGGGGTCCACCGGGGAGCTGTTTTTT. It is translated as CASIPPGQGSTGELFF.

V is TRBV27 and J is TRBJ2-7, with 9 nucleotides matching TRBD2. Germline values: CDR1 MNHEY, CDR2 SMNVEV (reference sequence). The CDR3 spans 14 residues. The V and J ends lost 4 bases and 3 bases, in that order; junction bases with no gene match: 4. CDR3 region: CASSSSGVDYEQYF. In DNA form, the CDR3 reads TGTGCCAGCAGTTCTAGCGGGGTTGACTACGAGCAGTACTTC.

Comments on this clone: A read error may be the cause here, since a much bigger clone is one base away. Without the conserved terminal phenylalanine or tryptophan, this CDR3 likely stems from a read error. V gene TRBV16 combines with J gene TRBJ1-3; D gene uncertain. This CDR3 has 16 residues. CDR1 and CDR2 (germline): KGHSY, FQNENV. V lost 0 bases and J 0 bases, leaving 9 bases between the germline ends. The CDR3 DNA is TGTGCCAGCAGCCAATCCCTCCCGGGCTCTGGAAACACCATATATTCT. This encodes CASSQSLPGSGNTIYS.

This clone has at least ten counts. The rearrangement uses TRBV19 and TRBJ1-1; 7 bases are shared with TRBD1. From germline, CDR1 is LNHDA and CDR2 SQIVND (reference sequence). J gave up 2 bases and V 7 bases, and 7 bases lay outside the gene matches. This CDR3 is built from 14 residues. This CDR3 reads CASTGTALNTEAFF. The CDR3 DNA reads as TGTGCCAGTACCGGGACAGCACTTAACACTGAAGCTTTCTTT.

The sample holds many counts of this clone. The rearrangement joins TRBV4-2 to TRBJ1-6, with D hard to call. This CDR3 comprises 16 residues. In germline, CDR1 is LGHNA, CDR2 YNFKEQ. Deletions cut 0 bases from V and 7 bases from J, with 13 bases between. CDR3 coding DNA: TGTGCCAGCAGCCAAGACCTAAACCGGGCGAATTCACCCCTCCACTTT. It yields the protein CASSQDLNRANSPLHF.

As concerns this clone: The limits of the CDR3 on the DNA are not certain, so only TCRdb's listed CDR3 is given. V gene TRBV27 combines with J gene TRBJ2-7; the table's D call, TRBD1, has no DNA check behind it. Germline lookup yields CDR1 MNHEY and CDR2 SMNVEV (reference sequence). 16 amino acids form the CDR3, both terminal residues included. The CDR3: CASSAYQGAYSCEQYF.

This clone was seen ten or more times. This chain joins TRBV6-5 and TRBJ1-5, with D unclear. V was cut by 0 bases and J by 1 base, with 7 bases left in between. Germline V CDR1 and CDR2: MNHEY, SVGAGI. CDR3 size: 15 residues. This CDR3 reads CASSYSRASNQPQHF. The CDR3 nucleotides are TGTGCCAGCAGTTACTCGAGGGCAAGCAATCAGCCCCAGCATTTT.

Of note for this clone: A much larger clone sits a single nucleotide away, making a read error possible. The CDR3 DNA is TGTGCCAGTAGTATAAGACAGAAGGTCGCGGCCAAGCATTTT. Its translation is CASSIRQKVAAKHF. The rearrangement links TRBV19 to TRBJ1-5; D is perhaps TRBD1 (5 bases). The CDR3 consists of 14 residues. V shed 2 bases and J shed 14 bases, with 19 bases lying between them. Germline assignment: CDR1 LNHDA and CDR2 SQIVND (reference sequence).

With regard to this clone: One base away lies a much larger clone, so this may be a sequencing read error. Likely a read error: the CDR3 ends without its conserved phenylalanine or tryptophan. The chain joins TRBV4-1 to TRBJ2-3; 8 bases align to TRBD2. V dropped 6 bases and J dropped 5; count of bases not matched to a gene: 13. Germline values: CDR1 MGHRA, CDR2 YSYEKL. The CDR3 length is 16 residues. In DNA, the CDR3 is TGCGCCAGCAGGTTACAACTCCGGGGGGGAGGAGATACGCAGTATTTG. Protein sequence: CASRLQLRGGGDTQYL.

This clone was observed a few times. Mismatch with germline at one junction end may stem from a read error. The rearrangement links TRBV4-1 to TRBJ2-7; TRBD1 matches 7 bases. Looked up from germline, CDR1 is MGHRA and CDR2 is YSYEKL. The CDR3 extends over 15 amino acids. CDR3 DNA sequence: TGCGTCAGCAGCCGGCCGGGACAGTGGTCCTACGAGCAGTACTTC. This encodes CVSSRPGQWSYEQYF.

Concerning this clone: The germline gene is not matched at one end of the junction; a read error may be the cause. The CDR3 reads CASSRAQGAFVQIF. CDR3 DNA: TGCGCCAGCAGTCGAGCACAGGGGGCCTTTGTACAAATCTTC. This chain uses TRBV5-1 with TRBJ1-2; TRBD1 matches at 9 bases. Looked up from germline, CDR1 is SGHRS and CDR2 is YFSETQ. The CDR3 is 14 residues long.

Turning to this clone: A much larger clone lies one base from this, so it may be a read error. Other DNA sequences from this sample encode an identical CDR3 as well. This chain uses TRBV5-1 with TRBJ2-5, with D possibly TRBD2 on 6 matching bases. Germline CDR1 and CDR2: SGHRS and YFSETQ. The CDR3 contains 10 residues. CDR3 protein: CASTGETQYF. DNA of the CDR3: TGCGCCAGCACGGGGGAGACACAGTACTTC.

This clone was found a few times. The chain joins TRBV12-3 or TRBV12-4 to TRBJ1-5; no firm D call. V lost 5 bases, J lost 9 bases, and 17 bases lay in between. There are 14 residues in the CDR3. The chain's CDR3 is CASSEVGGARPQHF. In DNA form, the CDR3 reads TGTGCCAGCAGTGAGGTAGGTGGCGCTCGGCCCCAGCATTTT.

This clone was observed a handful of times. This sequence may be a read error, since a much larger clone differs from it by one base. This chain uses TRBV20-1 with TRBJ2-2; 10 bases agree with TRBD2. Germline CDR1 DFQATT, CDR2 SNEGSKA (reference sequence). J gave up 4 bases and V 2 bases, and 10 bases lay outside the gene matches. The CDR3 spans 17 residues. The CDR3 reads CSARSPILAGGTGELFF. The CDR3 nucleotides read TGCAGTGCTAGATCCCCGATTTTAGCGGGAGGCACCGGGGAGCTGTTTTTT.

This clone occurred many times. The genes are TRBV10-3 and TRBJ1-1, with TRBD1 matching 8 bases. The CDR3 length is 14 residues. The J segment lost 5 bases and the V segment lost 5 bases, leaving 7 bases of the junction unmatched. Germline values: CDR1 ENHRY, CDR2 SYGVKD. CDR3 nucleotide sequence: TGTGCCATCAGTCCAAAGGACAGGGAAACTGAAGCTTTCTTT. Protein: CAISPKDRETEAFF.

This clone was seen a handful of times. Possible read error: a much larger clone is one base away. This chain joins TRBV28 and TRBJ1-1, with D unclear. The CDR3 length is 12 residues. The V end lost 2 bases, the J end lost 11 bases, and 12 bases lay between the germline ends. Germline values: CDR1 MDHEN, CDR2 SYDVKM. The CDR3 loop is CASSLSPGRAFF. CDR3 nucleotides: TGTGCCAGCAGTTTAAGCCCCGGCCGGGCTTTCTTT.

This clone was seen many times. This chain's CDR3 is CASSLLRSGEGWTDTQYF. The CDR3 coding sequence is TGTGCCAGCAGCTTACTTCGTTCGGGGGAGGGCTGGACAGATACGCAGTATTTT. This chain links TRBV11-2 with TRBJ2-3; 7 bases fit TRBD2. This CDR3 is built from 18 residues. V was pared by 2 bases and J by 3 bases, with 14 bases of the junction left unmatched. Germline values: CDR1 SGHAT, CDR2 FQNNGV.

On this clone: Other DNA sequences within the sample encode an identical CDR3. The CDR3, as DNA: TGTGCCAGTACCCCAAGAGTTCCGGGTTACGAGCAGTACTTC. This sequence encodes CASTPRVPGYEQYF. The rearrangement uses TRBV6-1 and TRBJ2-7; D is ambiguous. The CDR3 sequence is 14 residues long. Per the germline V gene, CDR1 is MNHNS and CDR2 is SASEGT. V was shortened by 9 bases and J by 4 bases, with 19 bases between the two germline ends.

Notes on this clone: A read error may be the cause here, since a much bigger clone is one base away. As DNA, the CDR3 is TGTTCCACCAGCAGTGAAAGAGCGGGAGGGCCGCAAGATACGCAGTATTTT. This sequence encodes CSTSSERAGGPQDTQYF. J is TRBJ2-3 and V is TRBV15, with 10 bases aligning to TRBD2. This CDR3 is built from 17 residues. Germline lookup yields CDR1 LNHNV and CDR2 YYDKDF (reference sequence). The full variable domain, its missing parts supplied by reference TRBV15 and TRBJ2-3, is DAMVIQNPRYQVTQFGKPVTLSCSQTLNHNVMYWYQQKSSQAPKLLFHYYDKDFNNEADTPDNFQSRRPNTSFCFLDIRSPGLGDTAMYLCSTSSERAGGPQDTQYFGPGTRLTVL.

At least ten counts were recorded for this clone. The chain carries TRBV5-1 and TRBJ2-1, with 7 positions matching TRBD2. Germline CDR1 and CDR2: SGHRS and YFSETQ. The CDR3 contains 13 residues. Unmatched junction bases numbered 8, after V lost 5 bases and J lost 9 bases. The CDR3 coding sequence is TGCGCCAGCAGTCGAGGGAGGGCCGCTGAGCAGTTCTTC. This sequence encodes CASSRGRAAEQFF.

In the case of this clone: This could be a read error, since a much larger clone is one nucleotide away. The chain recombines TRBV28 with TRBJ2-4; possible D gene TRBD2, 7 bases. The germline V and J ends were trimmed by 5 bases and 2 bases, with 22 bases remaining between them. Germline V CDR1 and CDR2: MDHEN, SYDVKM. This CDR3 comprises 18 residues. CDR3 sequence: CASSRTHSGGRTKNIQYF. In DNA form, the CDR3 reads TGTGCCAGCAGTCGAACCCACTCCGGGGGGCGGACCAAAAACATTCAGTACTTC.

This clone was observed many times. This sequence joins TRBV5-1 and TRBJ2-4, with TRBD2 as a possible D gene (5 bases). Trimming stripped 5 bases from V and 7 bases from J, with 16 bases between. The CDR3 loop spans 14 amino acids. Germline loops: CDR1 SGHRS, CDR2 YFSETQ. The DNA of the CDR3 is TGCGCCAGCAGGAGGTGGAGCGGAGGTAACATTCAGTACTTC. Its protein is CASRRWSGGNIQYF.

By frequency in the sample, this clone is medium-sized (0.01 to 0.1%). The J gene is TRBJ2-7, the V gene TRBV20-1, with D unclear. Looked up from germline, CDR1 is DFQATT and CDR2 is SNEGSKA (reference sequence). There are 13 residues in the CDR3. Trimming removed 2 bases at V and 4 bases at J, with 12 bases between. The CDR3 reads CSARRRDGYEQYF. In DNA, the CDR3 is TGCAGTGCTAGACGGCGAGACGGTTACGAGCAGTACTTC.

This clone was recorded at least ten times. V and J are TRBV6-1 and TRBJ1-5; 7 bases are shared with TRBD1. The CDR3 extends over 16 amino acids. Looked up from germline, CDR1 is MNHNS and CDR2 is SASEGT. Trimming at V came to 7 bases and at J to 2 bases, leaving 11 bases not matched to a gene. The CDR3 nucleotides are TGTGCCAGCAAACTAGCTCAGGGGGGGGGCAATCAGCCCCAGCATTTT. Its protein product is CASKLAQGGGNQPQHF.

This clone was picked up many times. The chain employs TRBV10-2 and TRBJ2-2, with 7 positions matching TRBD2. This CDR3 is 14 amino acids long. Germline V gene lookup returns CDR1 WSHSY and CDR2 SAAADI. With V trimmed by 7 bases and J by 3 bases, 5 bases remained unmatched. The CDR3 bases are TGCGCCAGCATAGCTAGCGGATACACCGGGGAGCTGTTTTTT. Its protein product is CASIASGYTGELFF.